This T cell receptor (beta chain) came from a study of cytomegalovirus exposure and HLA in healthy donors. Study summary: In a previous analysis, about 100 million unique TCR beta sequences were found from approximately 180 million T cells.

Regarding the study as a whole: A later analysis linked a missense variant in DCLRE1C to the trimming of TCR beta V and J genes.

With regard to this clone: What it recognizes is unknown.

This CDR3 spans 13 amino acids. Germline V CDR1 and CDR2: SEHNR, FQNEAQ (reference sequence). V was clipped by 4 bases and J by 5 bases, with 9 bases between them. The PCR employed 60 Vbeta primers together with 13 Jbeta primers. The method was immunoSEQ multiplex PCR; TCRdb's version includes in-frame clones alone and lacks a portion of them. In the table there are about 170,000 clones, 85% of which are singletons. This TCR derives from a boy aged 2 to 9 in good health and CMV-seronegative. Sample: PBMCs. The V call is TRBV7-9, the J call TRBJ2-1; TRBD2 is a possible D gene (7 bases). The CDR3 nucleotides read TGTGCCAGCAGCTGGGGGGGGCACAATGAGCAGTTCTTC. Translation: CASSWGGHNEQFF. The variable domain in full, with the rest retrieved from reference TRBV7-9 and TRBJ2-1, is DTGVSQNPRHKITKRGQNVTFRCDPISEHNRLYWYRQTLGQGPEFLTYFQNEAQLEKSRLLSDRFSAERPKGSFSTLEIQRTEQGDSAMYLCASSWGGHNEQFFGPGTRLTVL.